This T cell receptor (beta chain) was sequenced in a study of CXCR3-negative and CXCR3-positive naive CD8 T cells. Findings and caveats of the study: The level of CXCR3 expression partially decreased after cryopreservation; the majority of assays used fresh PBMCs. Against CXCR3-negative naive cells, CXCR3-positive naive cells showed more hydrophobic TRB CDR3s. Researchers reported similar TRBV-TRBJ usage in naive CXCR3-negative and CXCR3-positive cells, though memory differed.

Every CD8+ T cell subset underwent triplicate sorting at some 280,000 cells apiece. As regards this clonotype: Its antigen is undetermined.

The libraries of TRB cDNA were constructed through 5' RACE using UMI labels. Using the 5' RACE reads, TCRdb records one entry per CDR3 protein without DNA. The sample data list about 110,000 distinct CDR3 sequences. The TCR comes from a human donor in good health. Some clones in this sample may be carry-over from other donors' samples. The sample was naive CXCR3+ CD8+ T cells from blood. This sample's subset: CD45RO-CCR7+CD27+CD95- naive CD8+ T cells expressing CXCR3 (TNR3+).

The CDR3 is CASSPAVHEQFF. The chain is built from TRBV14 and TRBJ2-1; the TCRdb D gene call, TRBD2, has no DNA to confirm it. The germline V gene has CDR1 SGHDN and CDR2 FVKESK. The CDR3 consists of 12 residues.